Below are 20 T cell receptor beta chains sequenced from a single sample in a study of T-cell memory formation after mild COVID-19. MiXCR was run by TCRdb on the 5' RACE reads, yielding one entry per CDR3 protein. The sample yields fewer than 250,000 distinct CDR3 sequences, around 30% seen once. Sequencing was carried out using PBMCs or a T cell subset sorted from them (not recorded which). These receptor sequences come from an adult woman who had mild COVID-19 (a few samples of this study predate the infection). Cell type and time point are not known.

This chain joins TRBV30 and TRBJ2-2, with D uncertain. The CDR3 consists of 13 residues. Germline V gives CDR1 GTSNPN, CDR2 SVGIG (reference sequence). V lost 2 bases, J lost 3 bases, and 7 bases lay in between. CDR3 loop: CAWSSTDTGELFF. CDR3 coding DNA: TGTGCCTGGAGTTCTACCGACACCGGGGAGCTGTTTTTT.

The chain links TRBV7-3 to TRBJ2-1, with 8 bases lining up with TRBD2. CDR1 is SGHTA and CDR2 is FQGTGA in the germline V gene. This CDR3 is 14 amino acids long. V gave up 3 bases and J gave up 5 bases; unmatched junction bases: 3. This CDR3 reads CASSLRGAHNEQFF. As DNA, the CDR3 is TGTGCCAGCAGCTTGCGGGGGGCGCACAATGAGCAGTTCTTC.

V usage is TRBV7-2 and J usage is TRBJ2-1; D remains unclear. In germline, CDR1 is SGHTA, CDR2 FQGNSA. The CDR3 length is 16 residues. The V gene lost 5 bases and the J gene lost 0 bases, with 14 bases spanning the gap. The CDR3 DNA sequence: TGTGCCAGCAGCCCGAATGGGATGGGCTCCTACAATGAGCAGTTCTTC. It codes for CASSPNGMGSYNEQFF.

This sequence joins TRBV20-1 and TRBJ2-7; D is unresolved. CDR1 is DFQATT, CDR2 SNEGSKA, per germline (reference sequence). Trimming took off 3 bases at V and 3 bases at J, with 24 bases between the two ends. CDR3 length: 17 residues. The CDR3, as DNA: TGCAGTGCTAGTGTCGGCCTTGGATGGCGGACCCTCTACGAGCAGTACTTC. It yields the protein CSASVGLGWRTLYEQYF.

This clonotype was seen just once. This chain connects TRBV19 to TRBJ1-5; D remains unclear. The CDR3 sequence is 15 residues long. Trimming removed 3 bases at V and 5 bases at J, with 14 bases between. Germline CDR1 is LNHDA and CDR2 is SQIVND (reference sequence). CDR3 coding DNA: TGTGCCAGTAGTATCCGTACAGCCTCCGATCAGCCCCAGCATTTT. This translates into CASSIRTASDQPQHF.

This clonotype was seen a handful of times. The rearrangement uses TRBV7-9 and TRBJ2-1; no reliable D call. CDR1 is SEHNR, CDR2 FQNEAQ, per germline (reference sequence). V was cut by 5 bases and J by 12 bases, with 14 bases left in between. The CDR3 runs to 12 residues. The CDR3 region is CASSTRSYGQFF. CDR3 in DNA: TGTGCCAGCAGCACTCGGTCCTACGGGCAGTTCTTC.

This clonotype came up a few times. In nucleotides, the CDR3 is TGCAGCGTTTCCCCGGCACTGGGCCCGGGGGGCTACACCTTC. Its translation: CSVSPALGPGGYTF. The V call is TRBV29-1, the J call TRBJ1-2, with D hard to call. The length of the CDR3 is 14 residues. V dropped 5 bases and J dropped 8 bases, with 21 bases sitting between them. CDR1 SQVTM and CDR2 ANQGSEA come from the germline V gene.

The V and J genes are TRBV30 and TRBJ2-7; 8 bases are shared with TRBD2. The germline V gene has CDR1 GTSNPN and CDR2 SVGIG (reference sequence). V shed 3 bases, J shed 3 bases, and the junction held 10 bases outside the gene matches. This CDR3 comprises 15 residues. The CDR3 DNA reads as TGTGCCTGGAGGACACCGGGGGGGTTAGTCTACGAGCAGTACTTC. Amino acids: CAWRTPGGLVYEQYF.

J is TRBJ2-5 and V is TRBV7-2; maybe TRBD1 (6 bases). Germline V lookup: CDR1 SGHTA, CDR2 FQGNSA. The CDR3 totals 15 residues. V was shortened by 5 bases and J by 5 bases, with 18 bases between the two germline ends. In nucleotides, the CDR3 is TGTGCCAGCAGCCAAGTTCCAGGGGTGTGGGAGACCCAGTACTTC. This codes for CASSQVPGVWETQYF.

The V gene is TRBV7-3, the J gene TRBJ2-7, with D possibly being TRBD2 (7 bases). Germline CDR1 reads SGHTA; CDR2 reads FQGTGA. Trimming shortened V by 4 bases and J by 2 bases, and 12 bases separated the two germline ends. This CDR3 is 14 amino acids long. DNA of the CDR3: TGTGCCAGCAGCTCGGGGGGCCGGGCCTACGAGCAGTACTTC. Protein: CASSSGGRAYEQYF. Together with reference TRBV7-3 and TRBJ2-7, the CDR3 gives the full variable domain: GAGVSQTPSNKVTEKGKYVELRCDPISGHTALYWYRQSLGQGPEFLIYFQGTGAADDSGLPNDRFFAVRPEGSVSTLKIQRTERGDSAVYLCASSSGGRAYEQYFGPGTRLTVT.

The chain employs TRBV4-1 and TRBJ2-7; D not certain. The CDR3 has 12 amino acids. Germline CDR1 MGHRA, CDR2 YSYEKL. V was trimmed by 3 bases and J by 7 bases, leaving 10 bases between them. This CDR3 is CASSQGKSEQYF. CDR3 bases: TGCGCCAGCAGCCAGGGAAAGAGTGAGCAGTACTTC.

CDR3 in DNA: TGTGCCAGCAGTTTATCTACAGGCCACAATGAGCAGTTCTTC. Translating it yields CASSLSTGHNEQFF. This sequence joins TRBV12-3 or TRBV12-4 and TRBJ2-1; D is possibly TRBD1 (5 bases). Trimming removed 2 bases at V and 5 bases at J, with 10 bases between. The CDR3 is made up of 14 amino acids.

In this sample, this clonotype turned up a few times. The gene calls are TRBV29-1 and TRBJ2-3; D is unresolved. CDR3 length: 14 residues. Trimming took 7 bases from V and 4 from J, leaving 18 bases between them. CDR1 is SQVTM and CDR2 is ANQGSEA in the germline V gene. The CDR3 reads CSGIFAGVPDTQYF. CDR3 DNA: TGCAGCGGGATATTCGCTGGGGTTCCAGATACGCAGTATTTT.

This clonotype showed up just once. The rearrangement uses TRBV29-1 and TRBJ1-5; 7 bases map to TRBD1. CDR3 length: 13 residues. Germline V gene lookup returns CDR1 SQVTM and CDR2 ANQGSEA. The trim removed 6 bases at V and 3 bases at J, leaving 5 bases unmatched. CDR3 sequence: CSVADRNNQPQHF. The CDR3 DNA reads TGCAGCGTGGCGGACAGGAACAATCAGCCCCAGCATTTT.

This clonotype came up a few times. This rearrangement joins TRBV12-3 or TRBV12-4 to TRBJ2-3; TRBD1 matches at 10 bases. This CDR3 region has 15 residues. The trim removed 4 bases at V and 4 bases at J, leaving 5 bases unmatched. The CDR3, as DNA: TGTGCCAGCAGTTGGGCCGGGACAGGGGCAGATACGCAGTATTTT. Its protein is CASSWAGTGADTQYF.

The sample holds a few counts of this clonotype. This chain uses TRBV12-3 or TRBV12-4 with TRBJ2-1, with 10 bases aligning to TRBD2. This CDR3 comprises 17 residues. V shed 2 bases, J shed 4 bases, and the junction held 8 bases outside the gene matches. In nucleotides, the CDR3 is TGTGCCAGCAGTTTAAGGAGCGGGGGGGCCGGTTACAATGAGCAGTTCTTC. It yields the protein CASSLRSGGAGYNEQFF.

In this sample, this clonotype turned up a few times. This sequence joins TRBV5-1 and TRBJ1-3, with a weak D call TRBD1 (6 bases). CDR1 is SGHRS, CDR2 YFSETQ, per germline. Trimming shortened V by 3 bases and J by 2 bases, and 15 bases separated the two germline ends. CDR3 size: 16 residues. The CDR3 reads CASSSEQGPPGNTIYF. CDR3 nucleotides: TGCGCCAGCAGCTCCGAACAGGGACCTCCTGGAAACACCATATATTTT.

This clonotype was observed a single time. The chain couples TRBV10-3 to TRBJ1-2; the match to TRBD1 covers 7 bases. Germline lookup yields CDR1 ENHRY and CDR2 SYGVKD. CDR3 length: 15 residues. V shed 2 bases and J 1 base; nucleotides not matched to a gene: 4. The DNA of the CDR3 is TGTGCCATCAGTGAGCGGGACAGTCATAACTATGGCTACACCTTC. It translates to CAISERDSHNYGYTF.

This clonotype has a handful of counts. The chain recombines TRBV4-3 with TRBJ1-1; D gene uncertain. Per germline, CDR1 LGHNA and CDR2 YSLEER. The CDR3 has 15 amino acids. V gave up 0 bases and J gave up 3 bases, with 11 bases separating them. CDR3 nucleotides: TGCGCCAGCAGCCAAGACGCGGACGATTACACTGAAGCTTTCTTT. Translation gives CASSQDADDYTEAFF.

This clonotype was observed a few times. The CDR3 sequence: CATSRSRRGSGTRGIFSYEQYF. In DNA, the CDR3 is TGTGCCACCAGCAGAAGTCGGAGAGGTTCCGGGACAAGGGGAATCTTCTCCTACGAGCAGTACTTC. The chain couples TRBV15 to TRBJ2-7, with D possibly matching TRBD1 (6 bases). The ends were cut back, 2 bases at V and 0 bases at J, with 32 bases in the middle. In germline, CDR1 is LNHNV, CDR2 YYDKDF (reference sequence). The CDR3 has 22 residues.